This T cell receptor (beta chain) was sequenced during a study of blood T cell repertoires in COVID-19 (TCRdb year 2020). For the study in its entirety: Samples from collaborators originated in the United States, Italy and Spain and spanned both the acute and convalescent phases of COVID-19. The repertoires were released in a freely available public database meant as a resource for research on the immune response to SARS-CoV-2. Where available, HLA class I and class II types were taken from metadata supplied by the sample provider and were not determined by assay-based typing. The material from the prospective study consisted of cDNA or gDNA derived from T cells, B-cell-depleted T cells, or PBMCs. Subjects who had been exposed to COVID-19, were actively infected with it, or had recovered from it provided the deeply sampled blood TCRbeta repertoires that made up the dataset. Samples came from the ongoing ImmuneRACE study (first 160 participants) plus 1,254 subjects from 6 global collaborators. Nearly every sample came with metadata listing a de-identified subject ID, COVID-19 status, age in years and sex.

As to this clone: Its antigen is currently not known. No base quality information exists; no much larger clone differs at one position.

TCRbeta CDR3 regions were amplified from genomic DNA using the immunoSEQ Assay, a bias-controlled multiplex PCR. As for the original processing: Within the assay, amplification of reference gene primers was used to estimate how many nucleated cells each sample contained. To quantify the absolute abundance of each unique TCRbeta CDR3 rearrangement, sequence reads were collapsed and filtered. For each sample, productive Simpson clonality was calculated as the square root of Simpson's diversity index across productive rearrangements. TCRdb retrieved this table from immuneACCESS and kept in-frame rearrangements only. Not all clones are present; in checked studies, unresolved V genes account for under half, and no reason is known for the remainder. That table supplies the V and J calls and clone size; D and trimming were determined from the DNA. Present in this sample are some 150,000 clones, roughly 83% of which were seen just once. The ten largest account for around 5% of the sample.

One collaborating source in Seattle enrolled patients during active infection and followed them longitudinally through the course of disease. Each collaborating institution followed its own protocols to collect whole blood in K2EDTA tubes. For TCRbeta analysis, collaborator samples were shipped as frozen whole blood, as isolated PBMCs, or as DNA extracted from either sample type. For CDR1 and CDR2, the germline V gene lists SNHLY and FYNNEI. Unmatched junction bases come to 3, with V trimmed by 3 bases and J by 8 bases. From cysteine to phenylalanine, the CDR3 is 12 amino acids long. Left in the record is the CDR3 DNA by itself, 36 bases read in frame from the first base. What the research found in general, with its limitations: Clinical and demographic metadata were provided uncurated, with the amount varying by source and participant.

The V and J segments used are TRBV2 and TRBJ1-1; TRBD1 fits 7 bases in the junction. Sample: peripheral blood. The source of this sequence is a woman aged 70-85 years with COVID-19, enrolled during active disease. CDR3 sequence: CASSDWDREAFF. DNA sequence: TGTGCCAGCAGTGACTGGGACAGAGAAGCTTTCTTT.